A single sample is the source of the 23 T cell receptor beta chains below, sequenced in a study of blood T cell repertoires in COVID-19. TCRdb keeps only in-frame clones here, not all; method: immunoSEQ multiplex PCR. The sample carries 90,000 to 120,000 clones, roughly 92% recorded once. Sequences were obtained from peripheral blood. These receptors all stem from a man aged 60 to 69 with acute or convalescent COVID-19.

The chain carries TRBV28 and TRBJ2-1; 12 bases match TRBD2. Germline V gene lookup returns CDR1 MDHEN and CDR2 SYDVKM. The ends lost 6 bases at V and 15 bases at J; junction bases unmatched: 27. CDR3 length: 19 residues. CDR3 sequence (DNA): TGTGCCAGCAGCTCACGGAATCGACTAGCGGGAGCCCTTCGGGGGGGGGCGTTCTTC. It specifies CASSSRNRLAGALRGGAFF.

The rearrangement uses TRBV2 and TRBJ1-1, with D possibly matching TRBD1 (5 bases). Germline V gene lookup returns CDR1 SNHLY and CDR2 FYNNEI. V was clipped by 0 bases and J by 1 base, with 9 bases between them. The length of the CDR3 is 15 residues. The CDR3 DNA is TGTGCCAGCAGTGAAGCGCAGGGTCCGAACACTGAAGCTTTCTTT. This codes for CASSEAQGPNTEAFF.

This clone came up once. The rearrangement uses TRBV6-5 and TRBJ2-7; 9 nucleotides align to TRBD1. Germline V CDR1 and CDR2: MNHEY, SVGAGI. The CDR3 is 15 residues long. J was trimmed by 3 bases and V by 3 bases; bases with no gene match: 6. The CDR3 coding sequence is TGTGCCAGCAGTTATAGTGTGACAGGGGGCTACGAGCAGTACTTC. Translated, it gives CASSYSVTGGYEQYF.

V and J are TRBV2 and TRBJ2-3; 9 positions match TRBD2. This CDR3 is 16 amino acids long. The germline V gene encodes CDR1 SNHLY and CDR2 FYNNEI. The V segment lost 6 bases and the J segment 6 bases; nucleotides outside the gene matches: 13. CDR3 sequence reads: CASSAELAGSMDTQYF. Written as DNA, the CDR3 is TGTGCCAGCAGCGCCGAGCTAGCGGGGTCCATGGATACGCAGTATTTT. Full variable domain (outside the CDR3, taken from reference TRBV2 and TRBJ2-3): EPEVTQTPSHQVTQMGQEVILRCVPISNHLYFYWYRQILGQKVEFLVSFYNNEISEKSEIFDDQFSVERPDGSNFTLKIRSTKLEDSAMYFCASSAELAGSMDTQYFGPGTRLTVL.

The chain links TRBV30 to TRBJ1-1; 8 nucleotides match TRBD1. The CDR3 loop spans 17 amino acids. Germline V gives CDR1 GTSNPN, CDR2 SVGIG (reference sequence). Trimming cost V 0 bases and J 0 bases; bases outside gene matches: 9. CDR3 loop: CAWSVSRGRRMNTEAFF. In DNA, the CDR3 is TGTGCCTGGAGTGTAAGCAGGGGGCGCCGCATGAACACTGAAGCTTTCTTT.

The rearrangement uses TRBV5-4 and TRBJ2-7, with TRBD2 matching over 9 bases. CDR3 length: 14 amino acids. With 4 bases clipped from V and 2 bases from J, the junction kept 4 bases outside the gene matches. Germline assignment: CDR1 SGHNT and CDR2 YYREEE (reference sequence). For the CDR3, the DNA is TGTGCCAGCAGCCAGAGCGGGAGGACCTACGAGCAGTACTTC. It translates to CASSQSGRTYEQYF.

The chain links TRBV6-2 or TRBV6-3 to TRBJ2-7; the D gene is possibly TRBD2 (5 bases). Per germline, CDR1 MNHEY and CDR2 SVGEGT. This CDR3 is built from 14 residues. Trimming removed 2 bases at V and 7 bases at J, with 15 bases between. CDR3 residues: CASSYTGPPGEQYV. The CDR3 DNA reads as TGTGCCAGCAGTTACACCGGACCACCGGGGGAGCAGTACGTC.

The gene calls are TRBV18 and TRBJ2-1; TRBD2 aligns across 8 bases. This CDR3 spans 16 amino acids. Germline CDR1 is KGHSH and CDR2 is LQKENI. J lost 5 bases, V lost 1 base, and 7 bases had no gene match. In DNA, the CDR3 is TGTGCCAGCTCACCACTCGCAGCGGGAGTTAACAATGAGCAGTTCTTC. Its protein product is CASSPLAAGVNNEQFF. Full variable domain (rest looked up from reference TRBV18 and TRBJ2-1): NAGVMQNPRHLVRRRGQEARLRCSPMKGHSHVYWYRQLPEEGLKFMVYLQKENIIDESGMPKERFSAEFPKEGPSILRIQQVVRGDSAAYFCASSPLAAGVNNEQFFGPGTRLTVL.

The chain employs TRBV30 and TRBJ2-1; 8 nucleotides line up with TRBD2. The CDR3 extends over 14 amino acids. With V trimmed by 2 bases and J by 9 bases, 9 bases remained unmatched. The germline V gene has CDR1 GTSNPN and CDR2 SVGIG (reference sequence). The CDR3 protein is CAWSLKGGLGEQFF. The CDR3 DNA sequence: TGTGCCTGGAGTCTAAAAGGGGGACTAGGTGAGCAGTTCTTC.

This clone was counted only a few times. The same CDR3 also results from other DNA sequences found in this sample. CDR3 protein: CASSLALGEDGYTF. CDR3 nucleotide sequence: TGCGCCAGCAGCTTGGCGTTAGGGGAGGATGGCTACACCTTC. The chain joins TRBV5-1 to TRBJ1-2; D possibly corresponds to TRBD1 (5 bases). Looked up from germline, CDR1 is SGHRS and CDR2 is YFSETQ. The CDR3 is 14 residues long. V shed 0 bases and J shed 6 bases, with 12 bases lying between them.

The chain is built from TRBV7-9 and TRBJ1-4; the D gene is possibly TRBD1 (5 bases). The germline V gene has CDR1 SEHNR and CDR2 FQNEAQ (reference sequence). This CDR3 contains 13 residues. Trimming removed 6 bases at V and 3 bases at J, with 8 bases between. The CDR3 nucleotides read TGTGCCAGCAGGGACACCTCTAATGAAAAACTGTTTTTT. This encodes CASRDTSNEKLFF.

The V and J genes are TRBV21-1 and TRBJ2-7; the D call of TRBD1 is as the table states it, not checked on the DNA. TRBV21-1 is deemed a pseudogene. CDR3 size: 15 residues. The CDR3 loop is CASSKGWQGAYEQYF. CDR3 nucleotides: TGTGCCAGCAGCAAAGGTTGGCAGGGCGCTTACGAGCAGTACTTC.

The table lists this clone with a few counts. V and J are TRBV10-3 and TRBJ1-2, with D perhaps matching TRBD1 (6 bases). The V gene's germline CDR1 is ENHRY and CDR2 SYGVKD. Deletions cut 6 bases from V and 2 bases from J, with 13 bases between. The CDR3 is made up of 14 amino acids. DNA for the CDR3: TGTGCCATCAGGGGGACACTCGAAAACTATGGCTACACCTTC. Its translation is CAIRGTLENYGYTF.

The V call is TRBV5-4, the J call TRBJ2-1; TRBD1 is a possible D gene (6 bases). V was pared by 2 bases and J by 6 bases, with 9 bases between. Germline assignment: CDR1 SGHNT and CDR2 YYREEE (reference sequence). CDR3 length: 13 amino acids. CDR3 nucleotide sequence: TGTGCCAGCAGCTTCCGGGACATCAATGAGCAGTTCTTC. It encodes CASSFRDINEQFF.

This clone came up a few times. The V call is TRBV7-9, the J call TRBJ2-1, with TRBD2 as a possible D gene (7 bases). V was pared by 1 base and J by 2 bases, with 18 bases between. Per germline, CDR1 SEHNR and CDR2 FQNEAQ (reference sequence). The CDR3 spans 18 residues. Here the CDR3 reads CASSLGNSRGRAYNEQFF. DNA of the CDR3: TGTGCCAGCAGCTTAGGGAATTCGCGGGGGCGCGCCTACAATGAGCAGTTCTTC.

There are a few counts of this clone. The V gene is TRBV28, the J gene TRBJ1-2; D may be TRBD1 (6 bases). The CDR3 has 15 amino acids. Germline lookup yields CDR1 MDHEN and CDR2 SYDVKM. V lost 4 bases to trimming and J lost 1 base, with 13 bases between them. The CDR3 region has the DNA TGTGCCAGCAGTTCCCACGGACAGCTTAACTATGGCTACACCTTC. Translating it yields CASSSHGQLNYGYTF.

This rearrangement joins TRBV30 to TRBJ2-2; TRBD2 matches 10 bases. V shed 3 bases, J shed 6 bases, and the junction held 13 bases outside the gene matches. In germline, CDR1 is GTSNPN, CDR2 SVGIG (reference sequence). The CDR3 length is 17 residues. The CDR3 region has the DNA TGTGCCTGGAGGCTGCAGGGACTAGCGAGAAAAGCCGGGGAGCTGTTTTTT. It specifies CAWRLQGLARKAGELFF.

The chain is built from TRBV5-1 and TRBJ2-6; tentative D call: TRBD1 (5 bases). V was trimmed by 7 bases and J by 0 bases, leaving 8 bases between them. The germline V gene has CDR1 SGHRS and CDR2 YFSETQ. This CDR3 spans 14 amino acids. In nucleotides, the CDR3 is TGCGCCAGCCAACAGGCCTCTGGGGCCAACGTCCTGACTTTC. Its translation: CASQQASGANVLTF.

The gene calls are TRBV6-4 and TRBJ1-2; possibly TRBD1 for D (5 bases). The CDR3 is made up of 14 amino acids. The V and J ends lost 3 bases and 5 bases respectively, with 13 bases between them. Germline CDR1 reads MRHNA; CDR2 reads SNTAGT. The CDR3 region is CASSESQGLYGYTF. The CDR3 bases are TGTGCCAGCAGTGAGTCGCAGGGATTATATGGCTACACCTTC.

The chain has TRBV5-1 and TRBJ1-1; tentatively, D is TRBD1 (5 bases). The CDR3 is made up of 13 amino acids. The germline V gene encodes CDR1 SGHRS and CDR2 YFSETQ. The V and J ends lost 4 bases and 2 bases respectively, with 9 bases between them. CDR3 DNA sequence: TGCGCCAGCAGCACGACAGCTAACACTGAAGCTTTCTTT. This sequence encodes CASSTTANTEAFF.

The gene calls are TRBV6-1 and TRBJ1-1, with D uncertain. Germline V gene lookup returns CDR1 MNHNS and CDR2 SASEGT. The CDR3 has 14 residues. V was shortened by 1 base and J by 0 bases, with 6 bases between the two germline ends. CDR3 sequence: CASSEGYMNTEAFF. CDR3 DNA sequence: TGTGCCAGCAGTGAAGGGTACATGAACACTGAAGCTTTCTTT.

This rearrangement joins TRBV11-2 to TRBJ1-5; possibly TRBD1 for D (6 bases). In germline, CDR1 is SGHAT, CDR2 FQNNGV. The CDR3 runs 14 residues. The V end was cut by 5 bases, the J end by 7 bases, with 15 bases between. The chain's CDR3 is CASSQGAGEQPQHF. The CDR3 DNA reads TGTGCCAGCAGCCAAGGGGCAGGGGAACAGCCCCAGCATTTT.

V gene TRBV30 combines with J gene TRBJ1-2; D remains ambiguous. Germline assignment: CDR1 GTSNPN and CDR2 SVGIG (reference sequence). The V gene lost 3 bases and the J gene lost 2 bases, with 10 bases spanning the gap. This CDR3 has 13 residues. CDR3: CAWRREKNYGYTF. For the CDR3, the DNA is TGTGCCTGGAGGCGGGAGAAAAACTATGGCTACACCTTC. Looking up the rest from reference TRBV30 and TRBJ1-2 gives the full variable domain: SQTIHQWPATLVQPVGSPLSLECTVEGTSNPNLYWYRQAAGRGLQLLFYSVGIGQISSEVPQNLSASRPQDRQFILSSKKLLLSDSGFYLCAWRREKNYGYTFGSGTRLTVV.